Sequencing of this T cell receptor beta chain was carried out in a study of blood T cell repertoires in COVID-19. Overall study context: Some COVID-19 samples were acute and others convalescent; all came from the United States, Italy and Spain. T cells, B-cell-depleted T cells, or PBMCs provided the cDNA or gDNA that served as material.

The V end was cut by 2 bases, the J end by 4 bases, with 6 bases between. Germline assignment: CDR1 SGHTA and CDR2 FQGTGA. The CDR3 contains 12 residues. As handled by the study authors: Reference gene primer amplification gave estimated nucleated cell counts. Sequencing was performed with immunoSEQ multiplex PCR; in TCRdb, only in-frame clones are kept and a portion is missing. V, J and clone size are those of that table, while D and trimming were read from the DNA. Of roughly 200,000 clones in the sample, about nine tenths were seen once. The J gene is TRBJ2-7, the V gene TRBV7-3; no reliable D call. The TCR sequence derives from a man older than 75 with acute or convalescent COVID-19. Sequencing used peripheral blood. In nucleotides, the CDR3 is TGTGCCAGCAGCTTACCGGTGTACGAGCAGTACTTC. Residues: CASSLPVYEQYF.